These T cell receptor beta chains were read from a single sample in a study of T cells after yellow fever vaccination. One entry per CDR3 protein, called by TCRdb with MiXCR from the 5' RACE reads. Here the sample spans 200,000 to 300,000 distinct CDR3 sequences, around 6.7% being singletons. The sequenced sample was CD4+ T cells sorted from PBMCs, obtained on the day of the yellow fever booster vaccination. The origin of the receptors is a man in his thirties or forties who received the YFV17D yellow fever vaccine. CDR3s include the opening cysteine and the closing phenylalanine or tryptophan. D genes are given only for firm matches. Not every row has a clone size; where given, it reads once, few, many or a size class.

CDR3nt	CDR3aa	j_gene	d_gene	v_gene	abundance
TGTGCCAGCAGCCTAGACAGGGGAGGAGGCTACACCTTC	CASSLDRGGGYTF	TRBJ1-2	TRBD1	TRBV5-8	few
TGCGCCAGCAGCCAGAATAGGGTCGGCTACACCTTC	CASSQNRVGYTF	TRBJ1-2	.	TRBV4-3	.
TGCAGTGCCACCGTTTCGGGCCGCGAGCAGTACTTC	CSATVSGREQYF	TRBJ2-7	.	TRBV20-1	few
TGTGCCAGCAGCGTTGGGACAGGCCACTCCTACGAGCAGTACTTC	CASSVGTGHSYEQYF	TRBJ2-7	TRBD1	TRBV7-2	.
TGCGCCAGCAGCCAGGAGTGGAGGGTCCTGTACAATGAGCAGTTCTTC	CASSQEWRVLYNEQFF	TRBJ2-1	.	TRBV4-3	few
TGTGCCAGCAGCTTCGGGCCAGCAAGAAATAGCAATCAGCCCCAGCATTTT	CASSFGPARNSNQPQHF	TRBJ1-5	.	TRBV7-8	many
TGTGCCAGCAGGGGTCGGCGGATCACTGAAGCTTTCTTT	CASRGRRITEAFF	TRBJ1-1	.	TRBV7-2	.
TGTGCCAGCAGTCCCCGTAGGACAGGTTCTACCCACGAGCAGTACTTC	CASSPRRTGSTHEQYF	TRBJ2-7	TRBD1	TRBV6-5	few
TGCAGTGCTAGAGATACCGGGGGGTTCTCCTACGAGCAGTACTTC	CSARDTGGFSYEQYF	TRBJ2-7	TRBD2	TRBV20-1	.
TGCAGTGCTAGTCGGACTAGCGGCCCCAATGAGCAGTTCTTC	CSASRTSGPNEQFF	TRBJ2-1	TRBD2	TRBV20-1	many
TGCAGTGCTAAGGTCCTGAACACCGGGGAGCTGTTTTTT	CSAKVLNTGELFF	TRBJ2-2	.	TRBV20-1	many
TGTGCCATCAGACTAGCTACTGAGGAGACCCAGTACTTC	CAIRLATEETQYF	TRBJ2-5	.	TRBV10-3	few
TGCAGTGCAAACGCCGGGACAGGGAGTTACGAGCAGTACTTC	CSANAGTGSYEQYF	TRBJ2-7	TRBD1	TRBV20-1	many
TGTGCCAGCAGCCGCGCAGACTACCAACCCTACGAGCAGTACTTC	CASSRADYQPYEQYF	TRBJ2-7	.	TRBV5-4	many
TGTGCCAGCAGTTACTACAGGGTCTCCTACGAGCAGTACTTC	CASSYYRVSYEQYF	TRBJ2-7	.	TRBV6-2/TRBV6-3	.
TGTGCCAGCAGTTTCGGCAGCAAGACTGAAGCTTTCTTT	CASSFGSKTEAFF	TRBJ1-1	.	TRBV27	many
TGTGCCAGCAGTGTAGGGACCCTTAGGTCCGGGGAGCTGTTTTTT	CASSVGTLRSGELFF	TRBJ2-2	.	TRBV25-1	many
TGCGCCAGCAGGCCACCCCTTAGAAATGAGCAGTTCTTC	CASRPPLRNEQFF	TRBJ2-1	.	TRBV5-1	many
TGTGCCAGCAGCTTAAATTTCGGTTCTGGCAATGAGCAGTTCTTC	CASSLNFGSGNEQFF	TRBJ2-1	.	TRBV7-2	many
TGTGCCAGCAGTTACAATCGGGGTAGATACAATGAGCAGTTCTTC	CASSYNRGRYNEQFF	TRBJ2-1	.	TRBV6-5	.
TGTGCCAGCAGCCCCTGGGGGACAGGGGGCGCACGGGGGAGCTACGAGCAGTACTTC	CASSPWGTGGARGSYEQYF	TRBJ2-7	TRBD1	TRBV3-1	many
TGCAGTGCCACGGACGGCACAGATACGCAGTATTTT	CSATDGTDTQYF	TRBJ2-3	.	TRBV20-1	many
TGTGCCAGCAGCCCTACAGGGTTGTATGGCTACACCTTC	CASSPTGLYGYTF	TRBJ1-2	.	TRBV3-1	few
TGTGCCAGCTCACCAGGACTAGCGGTTTCAGATACGCAGTATTTT	CASSPGLAVSDTQYF	TRBJ2-3	TRBD2	TRBV18	.
TGTGCCAGCAGCCAAGAGGTTCTCGGCCGGCTTGGGCAGTACTTC	CASSQEVLGRLGQYF	TRBJ2-7	.	TRBV14	few
TGCGCCAGCAGCCTATGGACTACCGGGGATACGCAGTATTTT	CASSLWTTGDTQYF	TRBJ2-3	.	TRBV5-1	many
TGTGCCAGCAGCTTACGGACCCGGGGTGGTTGCGATGAGCAGTTCTTC	CASSLRTRGGCDEQFF	TRBJ2-1	.	TRBV21-1	few
TGTGCCAGCAGTACATTAGCGCAAGAGACCCAGTACTTC	CASSTLAQETQYF	TRBJ2-5	.	TRBV7-3	many
TGCAGTGCCCAAAGGGGACCGTCACCCCTCCACTTT	CSAQRGPSPLHF	TRBJ1-6	.	TRBV20-1	.
TGCAGCGTGGGACAGGTATTCTACAATGAGCAGTTCTTC	CSVGQVFYNEQFF	TRBJ2-1	TRBD1	TRBV29-1	many
TGTGCCAGCAGTCCCGGAACTAGTTCTACGCAGTATTTT	CASSPGTSSTQYF	TRBJ2-3	.	TRBV12-3/TRBV12-4	.
TGTGCCATCAGTGATGGGGGACCTAGCACAGATACGCAGTATTTT	CAISDGGPSTDTQYF	TRBJ2-3	.	TRBV10-3	many
TGTGCCAGCACTCCCCGCCTCAGGAACACCGGGGAGCTGTTTTTT	CASTPRLRNTGELFF	TRBJ2-2	.	TRBV28	many
TGCAGCGTTTCGGGACAGCTGAACACTGAAGCTTTCTTT	CSVSGQLNTEAFF	TRBJ1-1	TRBD1	TRBV29-1	few
TGTGCCACCACCGGGACAGGGGGCTACGAGCAGTACTTC	CATTGTGGYEQYF	TRBJ2-7	TRBD1	TRBV10-3	.
TGCGCCAGCAAAAGCGGGAGACTACAAGAGACCCAGTACTTC	CASKSGRLQETQYF	TRBJ2-5	TRBD2	TRBV5-1	many
TGTGCCAGCAGCTTGGATCTAGCCCCCGCGCAGTATTTT	CASSLDLAPAQYF	TRBJ2-3	.	TRBV7-2	few
TGTGCCAGCAGCTCTGTCCCGGGGCTGTACGAGCAGTACTTC	CASSSVPGLYEQYF	TRBJ2-7	.	TRBV7-2	many
TGTGCCAGCAGCCGGGGGGACAGCTACTACGAGCAGTACTTC	CASSRGDSYYEQYF	TRBJ2-7	.	TRBV5-4	.
TGTGCCAGCAGCCCTTATTATTCCCTGGAGACCCAGTACTTC	CASSPYYSLETQYF	TRBJ2-5	.	TRBV7-9	many
TGTGCCAGCAGGGGGACAGGGCGGGATGAGCAGTTCTTC	CASRGTGRDEQFF	TRBJ2-1	TRBD1	TRBV6-2/TRBV6-3	many
TGTGCCAGCAGCTTTACTAGTGAGGGGGAGCTGTTTTTT	CASSFTSEGELFF	TRBJ2-2	.	TRBV5-4	.